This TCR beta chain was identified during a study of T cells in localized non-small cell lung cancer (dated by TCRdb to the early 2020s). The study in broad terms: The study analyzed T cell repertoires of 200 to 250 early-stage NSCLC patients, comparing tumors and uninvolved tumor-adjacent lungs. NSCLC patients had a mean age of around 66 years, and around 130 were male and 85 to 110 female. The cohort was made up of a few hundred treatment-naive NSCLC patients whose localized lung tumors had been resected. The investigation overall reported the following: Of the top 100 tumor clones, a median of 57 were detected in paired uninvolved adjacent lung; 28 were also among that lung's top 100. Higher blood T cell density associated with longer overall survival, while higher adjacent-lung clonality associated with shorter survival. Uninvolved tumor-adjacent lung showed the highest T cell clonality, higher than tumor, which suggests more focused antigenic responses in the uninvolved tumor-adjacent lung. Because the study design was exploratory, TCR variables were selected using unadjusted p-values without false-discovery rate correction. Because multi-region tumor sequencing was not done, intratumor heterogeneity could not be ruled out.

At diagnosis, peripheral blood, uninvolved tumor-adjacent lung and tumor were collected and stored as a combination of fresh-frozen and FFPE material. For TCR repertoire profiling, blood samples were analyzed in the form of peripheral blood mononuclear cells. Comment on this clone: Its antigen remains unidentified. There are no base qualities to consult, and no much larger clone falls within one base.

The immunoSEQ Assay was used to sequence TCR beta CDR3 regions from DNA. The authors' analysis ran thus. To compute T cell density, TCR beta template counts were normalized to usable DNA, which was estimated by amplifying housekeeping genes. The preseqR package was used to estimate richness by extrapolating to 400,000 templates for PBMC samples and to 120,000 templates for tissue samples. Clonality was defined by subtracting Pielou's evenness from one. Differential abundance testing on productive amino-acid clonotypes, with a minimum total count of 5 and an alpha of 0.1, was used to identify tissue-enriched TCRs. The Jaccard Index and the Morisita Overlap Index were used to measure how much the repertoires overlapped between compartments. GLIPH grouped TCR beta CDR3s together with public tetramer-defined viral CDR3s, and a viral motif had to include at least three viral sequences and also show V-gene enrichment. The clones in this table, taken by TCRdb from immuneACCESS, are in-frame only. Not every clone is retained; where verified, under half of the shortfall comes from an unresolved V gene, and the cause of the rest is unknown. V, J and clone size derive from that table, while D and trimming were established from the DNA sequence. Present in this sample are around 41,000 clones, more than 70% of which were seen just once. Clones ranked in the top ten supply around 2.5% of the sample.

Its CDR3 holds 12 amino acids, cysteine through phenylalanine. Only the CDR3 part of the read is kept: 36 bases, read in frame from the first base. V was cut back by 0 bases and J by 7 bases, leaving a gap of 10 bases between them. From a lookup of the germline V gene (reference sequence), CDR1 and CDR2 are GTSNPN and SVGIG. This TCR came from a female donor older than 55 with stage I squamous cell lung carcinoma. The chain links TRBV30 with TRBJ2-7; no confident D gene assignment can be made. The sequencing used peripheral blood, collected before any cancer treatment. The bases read TGTGCCTGGAGTGTGGTGGCCCTTGAGCAGTACTTC. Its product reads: CAWSVVALEQYF.